This TCR beta chain was documented in a study of T-cell reconstitution after alpha-beta-depleted transplantation in children. Unique molecular identifiers were used to barcode this TCRbeta library. TCRdb independently ran MiXCR on the PCR reads; one entry per CDR3 protein. Counted here are about 460,000 distinct CDR3 sequences, about an eighth occurring once; the ten biggest clones make up less than 6.5%. The CDR3 contains 15 residues. Germline V gives CDR1 DFQATT, CDR2 SNEGSKA (reference sequence). V lost 0 bases and J lost 7; bases outside the gene matches: 9. The clonotype originates from a human donor who donated a stem cell graft to a child with combined immunodeficiency. The genes are TRBV20-1 and TRBJ2-7; 10 nucleotides agree with TRBD2. The sample in question was PBMCs from the stem cell graft donor, obtained from the stem cell graft. CDR3 DNA sequence: TGCAGTGCTAGAGATAACCAGCGGGAGGGCTGGGAGCAGTACTTC. Its protein product is CSARDNQREGWEQYF.